This entry lists 15 T cell receptor beta chains sequenced from one sample in a study of breast tumors, draining lymph nodes, adjacent tissues. TCRdb fed the multiplex PCR reads into MiXCR, producing one record per CDR3 protein. The sample has approximately 200,000 distinct CDR3 sequences, approximately 30% seen once. The lymph nodes were axillary draining lymph nodes from breast cancer patients. The material sequenced was axillary lymph node tissue. The receptors come from a female donor with breast cancer. Some clones in this sample may be carry-over from other donors' samples.

This clonotype was found many times. J is TRBJ2-5 and V is TRBV19, with 12 bases lining up with TRBD1. The germline gives CDR1 LNHDA, CDR2 SQIVND (reference sequence). The CDR3 covers 15 residues. Germline trimming cut 7 bases from V and 5 bases from J; bases unmatched to any gene: 8. The CDR3 sequence: CASNTGTGGFETQYF. For the CDR3, the DNA is TGTGCCAGTAACACCGGGACAGGGGGCTTTGAGACCCAGTACTTC.

This clonotype was counted many times. As DNA, the CDR3 is TGCGCCAGCAGCCAAACAGGGGATTACGAGCAGTACTTC. Translated: CASSQTGDYEQYF. The J gene is TRBJ2-7, the V gene TRBV4-1, with 7 positions matching TRBD1. The CDR3 length is 13 residues. Germline values: CDR1 MGHRA, CDR2 YSYEKL. Trimming at V came to 2 bases and at J to 4 bases, leaving 2 bases not matched to a gene.

V gene TRBV12-3 or TRBV12-4 combines with J gene TRBJ1-5; no clear D. CDR3 length equals 17 residues. Trimming shortened V by 2 bases and J by 0 bases, and 14 bases separated the two germline ends. The CDR3 DNA reads as TGTGCCAGCAGTTTAATGGGGAGAGACTATAGCAATCAGCCCCAGCATTTT. It is translated as CASSLMGRDYSNQPQHF.

In this sample, this clonotype turned up many times. V gene TRBV7-3 combines with J gene TRBJ2-2, with a tentative D call TRBD1 (6 bases). Germline CDR1 reads SGHTA; CDR2 reads FQGTGA. The CDR3 totals 15 residues. Trimming shortened V by 2 bases and J by 1 base, and 8 bases separated the two germline ends. CDR3 sequence (DNA): TGTGCCAGCAGCTTACAACAGGGGAACACCGGGGAGCTGTTTTTT. This gives the protein CASSLQQGNTGELFF.

J is TRBJ2-6 and V is TRBV6-5; 7 bases align to TRBD2. Germline assignment: CDR1 MNHEY and CDR2 SVGAGI. V shed 7 bases, J shed 1 base, and the junction held 4 bases outside the gene matches. The CDR3 extends over 15 amino acids. Written as DNA, the CDR3 is TGTGCCAGCACCCCCGGGGGGTCTGGGGCCAACGTCCTGACTTTC. Its translation is CASTPGGSGANVLTF.

V gene TRBV20-1 combines with J gene TRBJ1-5; maybe TRBD1 (5 bases). V was pared by 0 bases and J by 14 bases, with 17 bases between. Germline V gives CDR1 DFQATT, CDR2 SNEGSKA (reference sequence). The CDR3 extends over 13 amino acids. The CDR3 nucleotides are TGCAGTGCTAGAGATGGGACTAGCGGGACCGAGCATTTT. Protein sequence: CSARDGTSGTEHF.

The chain uses TRBV6-5 and TRBJ2-7, with 10 bases matching TRBD2. This CDR3 is 18 amino acids long. Per germline, CDR1 MNHEY and CDR2 SVGAGI. The trim removed 1 base at V and 3 bases at J, leaving 12 bases unmatched. This chain's CDR3 is CASSYFGTSDTLGYEQYF. CDR3 in DNA: TGTGCCAGCAGTTACTTCGGGACTAGCGACACTTTAGGCTACGAGCAGTACTTC.

In the case of this clonotype: This may stem from a read error, because a much larger clone lies one nucleotide away. This chain connects TRBV7-9 to TRBJ2-1, with D tentatively TRBD2 (6 bases). In germline, CDR1 is SEHNR, CDR2 FQNEAQ (reference sequence). CDR3 length equals 17 residues. This CDR3 is CANSGPGGYLSYNEQFF. In nucleotides, the CDR3 is TGTGCCAACAGCGGGCCCGGCGGTTACCTCTCCTACAATGAGCAGTTCTTC.

This clonotype has only one observation. Just one base apart from a much larger clone, this may be a read error. The CDR3 end shows no conserved phenylalanine or tryptophan, and so a read error is likely. The CDR3 nucleotides are TGTGCCAGCAGCTTAAACGGCCTAGGAGACAATGAGCAGTTCCTC. This gives the protein CASSLNGLGDNEQFL. The V call is TRBV11-3, the J call TRBJ2-1; D gene uncertain. The CDR3 extends over 15 amino acids. V lost 2 bases and J lost 5, with 13 bases in between. Germline V CDR1 and CDR2: SGHNT, YENEEA.

This clonotype was observed a handful of times. A much larger clone lies one base from this, so it may be a read error. The chain employs TRBV12-3 or TRBV12-4 and TRBJ1-6; D gene ambiguous. This CDR3 has 12 residues. V was clipped by 8 bases and J by 10 bases, with 12 bases between them. CDR3 sequence (DNA): TGTGCCAGCGGCTTTACAAACTCACCCCTCCACTTT. This translates into CASGFTNSPLHF.

Regarding this clonotype: A much larger clone lies a single base off, so this may be a read error. The J gene is TRBJ1-1, the V gene TRBV7-9, with a tentative D call TRBD1 (5 bases). This CDR3 is 16 amino acids long. Germline V gene sequence: CDR1 SEHNR, CDR2 FQNEAQ (reference sequence). CDR3 in amino acids: CASSLAVTALNTEAVF. DNA for the CDR3: TGTGCCAGCAGCTTAGCGGTGACAGCCTTGAACACTGAAGCTGTCTTT.

The genes are TRBV3-1 and TRBJ2-2; weak D call: TRBD2 (5 bases). CDR1 is LGHDT, CDR2 YNNKEL, per germline (reference sequence). V lost 7 bases and J 4 bases, leaving 10 bases between the germline ends. The CDR3 has 13 residues. The CDR3 bases are TGTGCCAGCACCCCCCGGGGCACCGGGGAGCTGTTTTTT. This gives the protein CASTPRGTGELFF.

This clonotype occurred many times. The genes are TRBV14 and TRBJ2-1; D uncertain. The CDR3 runs to 13 residues. V gave up 8 bases and J gave up 0 bases, with 8 bases separating them. CDR1 is SGHDN, CDR2 FVKESK, per germline. CDR3 protein: CASVGGSYNEQFF. The CDR3 DNA sequence: TGTGCCAGCGTGGGTGGCTCCTACAATGAGCAGTTCTTC.

Ten or more counts support this clonotype. The gene calls are TRBV19 and TRBJ2-3, with 11 bases identical to TRBD2. V was clipped by 2 bases and J by 5 bases; unmatched bases: 3. Per the germline V gene, CDR1 is LNHDA and CDR2 is SQIVND (reference sequence). CDR3 length: 15 amino acids. The DNA of the CDR3 is TGTGCCAGTAGTATAACTAGCGGGAGACGAGATACGCAGTATTTT. The encoded protein is CASSITSGRRDTQYF.

This clonotype was observed many times. The chain employs TRBV3-1 and TRBJ2-2; unclear D gene. V lost 4 bases to trimming and J lost 0 bases, with 15 bases between them. CDR1 and CDR2 (germline): LGHDT, YNNKEL (reference sequence). The CDR3 has 17 amino acids. The CDR3 loop reads CASSLYRHRANTGELFF. CDR3 coding DNA: TGTGCCAGCAGCCTCTACCGGCATCGCGCGAACACCGGGGAGCTGTTTTTT.